A single sample gave rise to the 27 T cell receptor beta chains below, sequenced in a study of cytotoxic CD8 clonotypes in ibrutinib-treated CLL. Clones were read by immunoSEQ multiplex PCR, and TCRdb kept only the in-frame ones, dropping some. The sample contains 150,000 or so clones, around 80% of which appear only once. This material consisted of PBMCs, taken after 24 months of ibrutinib treatment. The receptors were gathered from a human donor with chronic lymphocytic leukemia.

This chain uses TRBV7-2 with TRBJ2-2; no clear D gene. Germline CDR1 is SGHTA and CDR2 is FQGNSA. The CDR3 is 14 amino acids. The ends were cut back, 1 base at V and 3 bases at J, with 6 bases in the middle. The CDR3 loop is CASSLVAYTGELFF. CDR3 in DNA: TGTGCCAGCAGCTTAGTGGCATACACCGGGGAGCTGTTTTTT.

This chain uses TRBV9 with TRBJ2-4; D not resolved. CDR3 length equals 14 residues. Germline-derived CDR1 and CDR2 are SGDLS and YYNGEE. Between the trimmed V and J ends, which lost 1 base and 8 bases, there was a span of 13 bases. This chain's CDR3 is CASSVMDLSYIQYF. Written as DNA, the CDR3 is TGTGCCAGCAGCGTAATGGATTTGTCTTACATTCAGTACTTC.

With respect to this clone: At one end, the junction sequence differs from germline, possibly due to a read error. The chain recombines TRBV18 with TRBJ1-2; TRBD1 agrees at 8 bases. This CDR3 spans 17 amino acids. From germline, CDR1 is KGHSH and CDR2 LQKENI. CDR3 nucleotide sequence: TGTGCCAGCTCATCACCACCCCCGGGACAGGCGACCTATGGCTACACCTTC. It codes for CASSSPPPGQATYGYTF.

V gene TRBV7-6 combines with J gene TRBJ2-1; D is possibly TRBD2 (7 bases). Per germline, CDR1 SGHVS and CDR2 FNYEAQ. V lost 4 bases to trimming and J lost 5 bases, with 18 bases between them. There are 16 residues in the CDR3. CDR3 protein: CASSSWIGGQDNEQFF. CDR3 nucleotides: TGTGCCAGCAGCTCCTGGATCGGGGGGCAAGACAATGAGCAGTTCTTC.

The chain is built from TRBV18 and TRBJ1-3, with 7 bases lining up with TRBD1. This CDR3 region has 15 residues. Unmatched junction bases numbered 6, after V lost 5 bases and J lost 2 bases. Looked up from germline, CDR1 is KGHSH and CDR2 is LQKENI. CDR3 bases: TGTGCCAGCTCAACAGGGACAGCTCCTGGAAACACCATATATTTT. The encoded protein is CASSTGTAPGNTIYF.

With respect to this clone: At one of its ends the junction is not consistent with the germline gene, which may arise from a read error. The chain combines TRBV13 with TRBJ2-1; TRBD2 matches at 13 bases. In germline, CDR1 is PRHDT, CDR2 FYEKMQ (reference sequence). This CDR3 is 14 amino acids long. The CDR3 spells CASSLGGLAGRQFF. CDR3 in DNA: TGTGCCAGCAGCCTAGGGGGACTAGCGGGAAGGCAGTTCTTC. The full variable domain, completed using reference TRBV13 and TRBJ2-1, is AAGVIQSPRHLIKEKRETATLKCYPIPRHDTVYWYQQGPGQDPQFLISFYEKMQSDKGSIPDRFSAQQFSDYHSELNMSSLELGDSALYFCASSLGGLAGRQFFGPGTRLTVL.

The J gene is TRBJ2-5, the V gene TRBV28, with 8 bases fitting TRBD1. CDR1 and CDR2 from the germline V gene are MDHEN and SYDVKM. V lost 7 bases, J lost 3 bases, and 4 bases stayed unmatched. This CDR3 contains 13 residues. The CDR3 DNA sequence: TGTGCCAGCAATCCGACAGGGGAAGAGACCCAGTACTTC. Its protein is CASNPTGEETQYF.

This clone has only one observation. The chain joins TRBV5-5 to TRBJ1-5; D remains unclear. CDR3 length equals 16 residues. The germline V gene has CDR1 SGHKS and CDR2 YYEKEE (reference sequence). V lost 1 base and J 0 bases, leaving 11 bases between the germline ends. CDR3 sequence reads: CASSLLLTVSNQPQHF. CDR3 bases: TGTGCCAGCAGCTTGTTGTTAACCGTTAGCAATCAGCCCCAGCATTTT.

This chain uses TRBV5-5 with TRBJ2-2; 9 nucleotides agree with TRBD2. The CDR3 contains 19 residues. Germline V gene data show CDR1 as SGHKS and CDR2 as YYEKEE (reference sequence). The V and J ends lost 3 bases and 0 bases, in that order; junction bases with no gene match: 12. For the CDR3, the DNA is TGTGCCAGCAGCTCCAAGCCTTTAATAGCGGGGGCGAACACCGGGGAGCTGTTTTTT. Translated, it gives CASSSKPLIAGANTGELFF.

This chain connects TRBV29-1 to TRBJ2-5; 12 bases align to TRBD2. CDR1 is SQVTM and CDR2 is ANQGSEA in the germline V gene. The length of the CDR3 is 16 residues. Germline trimming cut 3 bases from V and 2 bases from J; bases unmatched to any gene: 7. CDR3 sequence reads: CSVDLTGTSGQETQYF. The CDR3 DNA reads TGCAGCGTTGATCTTACCGGGACTAGCGGGCAAGAGACCCAGTACTTC.

The J gene is TRBJ2-2, the V gene TRBV25-1; D is undetermined. V lost 2 bases to trimming and J lost 1 base, with 14 bases between them. Per the germline V gene, CDR1 is MGHDK and CDR2 is SYGVNS. The CDR3 runs 17 residues. CDR3 in amino acids: CASSETVPGVNTGELFF. As DNA, the CDR3 is TGTGCCAGCAGTGAAACGGTCCCAGGTGTGAACACCGGGGAGCTGTTTTTT.

The chain has TRBV7-9 and TRBJ1-2; the D gene is possibly TRBD1 (5 bases). From germline, CDR1 is SEHNR and CDR2 FQNEAQ (reference sequence). V was clipped by 0 bases and J by 1 base, with 9 bases between them. This CDR3 has 15 amino acids. CDR3 nucleotides: TGTGCCAGCAGCTTAGCGCCGGGGCTTAACTATGGCTACACCTTC. It yields the protein CASSLAPGLNYGYTF.

The V and J genes are TRBV7-2 and TRBJ2-7, with 8 bases aligning to TRBD2. This CDR3 region has 16 residues. With V trimmed by 5 bases and J by 1 base, 10 bases remained unmatched. CDR1 is SGHTA and CDR2 is FQGNSA in the germline V gene. The CDR3: CASSLPERGFSYEQYF. CDR3 nucleotides: TGTGCCAGCAGCCTGCCTGAGCGGGGGTTTTCCTACGAGCAGTACTTC.

V gene TRBV7-2 combines with J gene TRBJ2-7, with D unresolved. This CDR3 has 15 amino acids. The V end lost 2 bases, the J end lost 5 bases, and 16 bases lay between the germline ends. CDR1 is SGHTA and CDR2 is FQGNSA in the germline V gene. In nucleotides, the CDR3 is TGTGCCAGCAGCTTAAAGGCGACGGGTTTTCACGAGCAGTACTTC. It specifies CASSLKATGFHEQYF.

The rearrangement uses TRBV7-6 and TRBJ2-3; tentatively, D is TRBD1 or TRBD2 (5 bases each). Germline V gene data show CDR1 as SGHVS and CDR2 as FNYEAQ. With 2 bases removed from V and 2 bases from J, the gap between germline ends came to 14 bases. The CDR3 loop spans 16 amino acids. The CDR3 loop reads CASSLSGLGFTDTQYF. CDR3 nucleotides: TGTGCCAGCAGCTTATCGGGGCTAGGTTTCACAGATACGCAGTATTTT.

The chain carries TRBV28 and TRBJ1-1, with a weak D call TRBD1 (6 bases). V lost 5 bases to trimming and J lost 1 base, with 11 bases between them. Germline CDR1 reads MDHEN; CDR2 reads SYDVKM. The length of the CDR3 is 14 residues. The DNA for the CDR3 is TGTGCCAGCAGTCCGCCACAGGGGAACACTGAAGCTTTCTTT. It is translated as CASSPPQGNTEAFF. Using reference TRBV28 and TRBJ1-1 for the parts outside the CDR3, the full variable domain is DVKVTQSSRYLVKRTGEKVFLECVQDMDHENMFWYRQDPGLGLRLIYFSYDVKMKEKGDIPEGYSVSREKKERFSLILESASTNQTSMYLCASSPPQGNTEAFFGQGTRLTVV.

The chain couples TRBV19 to TRBJ1-3; the match to TRBD1 covers 8 bases. The CDR3 runs to 15 residues. Germline loops: CDR1 LNHDA, CDR2 SQIVND (reference sequence). Trimming removed 3 bases from V and 2 bases from J; junction bases left unmatched: 3. The CDR3 DNA is TGTGCCAGTAGTATTCCGGGACAGGCTGGAAACACCATATATTTT. As protein: CASSIPGQAGNTIYF.

The CDR3 is CASSRGGGETQYF. The CDR3, as DNA: TGTGCCAGCAGCAGGGGCGGCGGGGAGACCCAGTACTTC. The J gene is TRBJ2-5, the V gene TRBV11-2, with D perhaps assigned TRBD1 or TRBD2 (5 bases each). V lost 5 bases to trimming and J lost 5 bases, with 12 bases between them. Germline V gene lookup returns CDR1 SGHAT and CDR2 FQNNGV. CDR3 length equals 13 residues.

This CDR3 reads CASSGTGAALLSGNTIYF. The CDR3 nucleotides read TGTGCCAGCTCTGGGACAGGGGCCGCCCTCCTCTCTGGAAACACCATATATTTT. This chain links TRBV18 with TRBJ1-3; 10 positions match TRBD1. The V segment lost 6 bases and the J segment 0 bases; nucleotides outside the gene matches: 11. CDR3 length: 18 amino acids. Germline CDR1 is KGHSH and CDR2 is LQKENI.

The J gene is TRBJ1-2, the V gene TRBV19, with TRBD1 as a possible D gene (6 bases). Germline CDR1 and CDR2: LNHDA and SQIVND (reference sequence). Between the trimmed V and J ends, which lost 4 bases and 2 bases, there was a span of 8 bases. This CDR3 has 13 residues. The CDR3 DNA follows: TGTGCCAGTAGTAAAACAGGGAACTATGGCTACACCTTC. Translated: CASSKTGNYGYTF. The complete variable domain, with remaining parts taken from reference TRBV19 and TRBJ1-2, reads DGGITQSPKYLFRKEGQNVTLSCEQNLNHDAMYWYRQDPGQGLRLIYYSQIVNDFQKGDIAEGYSVSREKKESFPLTVTSAQKNPTAFYLCASSKTGNYGYTFGSGTRLTVV.

The V and J genes are TRBV23-1 and TRBJ2-7; D not resolved. TRBV23-1 is designated an ORF whose function remains uncertain. The ends were cut back, 4 bases at V and 4 bases at J, with 8 bases in the middle. The CDR3 is 12 residues long. CDR3 sequence (DNA): TGCGCCAGCAGTCCTCCGAAGTACGAGCAGTACTTC. Translating it yields CASSPPKYEQYF.

This clone has only one observation. The chain carries TRBV7-9 and TRBJ2-7, with 9 bases aligning to TRBD2. This CDR3 has 15 residues. Trimming at V came to 7 bases and at J to 5 bases, leaving 12 bases not matched to a gene. Germline CDR1 reads SEHNR; CDR2 reads FQNEAQ (reference sequence). CDR3 DNA: TGTGCCAGCAACCGTCAGGGACTAGCTACCCACGAGCAGTACTTC. Its protein is CASNRQGLATHEQYF.

The genes are TRBV7-3 and TRBJ2-1; 9 bases line up with TRBD1. Losses at the gene ends were 2 bases for V and 7 bases for J; bases not matched to a gene: 6. This CDR3 region has 15 residues. From germline, CDR1 is SGHTA and CDR2 FQGTGA. This CDR3 reads CASSLADRGENEQFF. CDR3 bases: TGTGCCAGCAGCTTAGCGGACAGGGGTGAAAATGAGCAGTTCTTC.

The table lists this clone with a count of one. J is TRBJ2-1 and V is TRBV5-1; 7 nucleotides match TRBD2. The trim removed 3 bases at V and 9 bases at J, leaving 15 bases unmatched. The CDR3 runs to 16 residues. CDR1 and CDR2 (germline): SGHRS, YFSETQ. The DNA of the CDR3 is TGCGCCAGCAGCTGGGGGGGTGTCCAGGCCCGGGGTGAGCAGTTCTTC. Translation: CASSWGGVQARGEQFF.

The CDR3 DNA reads TGTGCCAGCAGCCCCGGGGGGGCGGACTATGGCTACACCTTC. Translated: CASSPGGADYGYTF. The V and J genes are TRBV7-2 and TRBJ1-2; D is possibly TRBD1 (6 bases). V was cut by 5 bases and J by 3 bases, with 13 bases left in between. Per the germline V gene, CDR1 is SGHTA and CDR2 is FQGNSA. The CDR3 consists of 14 residues.

In nucleotides, the CDR3 is TGTGCCAGCAGCTTCATGGACAGGGTCAACGAGCAGTACTTC. It encodes CASSFMDRVNEQYF. The genes are TRBV7-9 and TRBJ2-7; 8 nucleotides line up with TRBD1. Unmatched junction bases numbered 6, after V lost 3 bases and J lost 5 bases. This CDR3 region has 14 residues. Germline CDR1 reads SEHNR; CDR2 reads FQNEAQ (reference sequence).

As regards this clone: Sequence at one end of the junction differs from germline and may be a read error. This chain uses TRBV28 with TRBJ2-1, with D unclear. This CDR3 region has 16 residues. Germline V gene data show CDR1 as MDHEN and CDR2 as SYDVKM. The CDR3 sequence is CASSLYRVGSFNEQFF. The CDR3 bases are TGTGCCAGCAGTTTATACCGGGTGGGGTCCTTCAATGAGCAGTTCTTC. The variable domain in full, with the rest retrieved from reference TRBV28 and TRBJ2-1, is DVKVTQSSRYLVKRTGEKVFLECVQDMDHENMFWYRQDPGLGLRLIYFSYDVKMKEKGDIPEGYSVSREKKERFSLILESASTNQTSMYLCASSLYRVGSFNEQFFGPGTRLTVL.